The TCR beta chain described here comes from a study of T cell clones after liver transplantation. Findings and caveats of the study: Donor-reactive sequences fell more than third party-reactive ones, suggesting partial deletion.

A word on this clone: What it binds is not known.

V was cut by 7 bases and J by 0 bases, with 13 bases left in between. There are 15 residues in the CDR3. Germline loops: CDR1 SNHLY, CDR2 FYNNEI. The table came from immunoSEQ multiplex PCR; TCRdb's copy has only in-frame clones and leaves some out. Among about 9,800 clones listed, roughly 72% were seen once. This receptor was identified in a human patient who received a liver transplant. The graft donor may be the source of some T cells. Specimen: CD8+ T cells from blood, collected at the approximately 15-month timepoint. The chain uses TRBV2 and TRBJ2-1, with D tentatively TRBD1 (7 bases). CDR3 sequence (DNA): TGTGCCAGCAAGGAGGGGGCAAGCTCCTACAATGAGCAGTTCTTC. Amino acid sequence: CASKEGASSYNEQFF.